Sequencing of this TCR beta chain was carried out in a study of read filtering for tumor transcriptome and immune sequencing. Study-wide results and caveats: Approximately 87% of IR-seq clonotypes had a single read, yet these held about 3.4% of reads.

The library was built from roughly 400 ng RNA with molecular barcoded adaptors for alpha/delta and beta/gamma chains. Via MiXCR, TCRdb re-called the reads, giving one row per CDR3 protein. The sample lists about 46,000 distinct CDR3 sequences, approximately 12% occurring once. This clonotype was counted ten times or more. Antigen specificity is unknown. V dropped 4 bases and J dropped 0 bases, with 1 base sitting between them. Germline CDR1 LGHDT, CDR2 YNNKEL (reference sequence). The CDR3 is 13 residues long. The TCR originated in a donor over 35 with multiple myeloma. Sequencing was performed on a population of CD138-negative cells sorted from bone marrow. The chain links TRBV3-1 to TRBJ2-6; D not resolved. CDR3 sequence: CASSPSGANVLTF. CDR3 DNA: TGTGCCAGCAGCCCCTCTGGGGCCAACGTCCTGACTTTC.